These 2 T cell receptor beta chains originate from one sample sequenced in a study of shared clonotypes between healthy human individuals. The method was immunoSEQ multiplex PCR; TCRdb's version includes in-frame clones alone and lacks a portion of them. The sample consists of about 1.1 million clones, roughly 74% of them appearing once. The sequencing sample was made of memory CD4+ T cells from PBMCs. Noted subset: CD45RA-negative fraction. Every receptor here comes from a man between 18 and 35 years old in good health. Some clones in this sample may be carry-over from other donors' samples.

This clone was detected only once. The chain couples TRBV5-1 to TRBJ1-5; possibly TRBD1 for D (5 bases). The V and J ends lost 0 bases and 2 bases respectively, with 12 bases between them. Germline-derived CDR1 and CDR2 are SGHRS and YFSETQ. The CDR3 is 16 amino acids. In DNA form, the CDR3 reads TGCGCCAGCAGCTTGGGGGGAGGGGATGGCAATCAGCCCCAGCATTTT. Its protein product is CASSLGGGDGNQPQHF.

The CDR3 is CASSQEKGSYEQYF. The CDR3 nucleotides are TGTGCCAGCTCACAGGAGAAAGGCTCCTACGAGCAGTACTTC. This sequence joins TRBV18 and TRBJ2-7; D remains unclear. Germline V gene lookup returns CDR1 KGHSH and CDR2 LQKENI. The CDR3 has 14 residues. With 4 bases removed from V and 0 bases from J, the gap between germline ends came to 10 bases.